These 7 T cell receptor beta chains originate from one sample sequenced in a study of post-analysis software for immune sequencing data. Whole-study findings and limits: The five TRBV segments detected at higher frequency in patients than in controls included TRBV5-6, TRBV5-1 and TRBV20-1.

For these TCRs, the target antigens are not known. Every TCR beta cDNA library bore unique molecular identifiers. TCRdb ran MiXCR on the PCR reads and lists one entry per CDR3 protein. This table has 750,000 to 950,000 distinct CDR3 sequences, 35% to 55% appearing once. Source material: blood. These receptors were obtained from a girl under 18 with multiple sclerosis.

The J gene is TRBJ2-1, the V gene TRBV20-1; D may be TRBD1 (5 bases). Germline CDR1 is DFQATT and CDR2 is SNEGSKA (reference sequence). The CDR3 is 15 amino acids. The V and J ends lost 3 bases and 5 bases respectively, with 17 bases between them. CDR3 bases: TGCAGTGCTAGTCGACAGCCCCTATGGGACAATGAGCAGTTCTTC. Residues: CSASRQPLWDNEQFF.

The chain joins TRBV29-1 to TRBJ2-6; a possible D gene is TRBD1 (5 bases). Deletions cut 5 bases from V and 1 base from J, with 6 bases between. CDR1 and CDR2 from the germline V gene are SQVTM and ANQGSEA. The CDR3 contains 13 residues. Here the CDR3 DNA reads TGCAGCGTTTCAGGGTCTGGGGCCAACGTCCTGACTTTC. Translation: CSVSGSGANVLTF.

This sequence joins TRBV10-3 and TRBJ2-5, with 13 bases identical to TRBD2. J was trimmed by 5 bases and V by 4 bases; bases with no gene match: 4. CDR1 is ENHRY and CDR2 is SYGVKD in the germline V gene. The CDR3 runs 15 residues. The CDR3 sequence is CAISGTSGSAETQYF. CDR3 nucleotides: TGTGCCATCAGTGGGACTAGCGGGAGTGCGGAGACCCAGTACTTC.

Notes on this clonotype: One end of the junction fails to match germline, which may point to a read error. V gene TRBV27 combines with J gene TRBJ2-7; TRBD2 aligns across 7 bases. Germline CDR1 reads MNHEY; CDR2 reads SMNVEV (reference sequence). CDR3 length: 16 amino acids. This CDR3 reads CASSLYRSGYSYAQYF. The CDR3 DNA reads TGTGCCAGCAGTCTATACCGTAGCGGGTACTCCTACGCGCAGTACTTC.

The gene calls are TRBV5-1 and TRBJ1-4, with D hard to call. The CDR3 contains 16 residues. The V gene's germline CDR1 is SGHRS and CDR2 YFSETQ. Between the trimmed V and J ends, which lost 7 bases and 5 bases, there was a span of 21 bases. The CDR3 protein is CASRSIVAEKNEKLFF. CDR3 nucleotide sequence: TGCGCCAGCCGAAGCATCGTGGCAGAAAAGAATGAAAAACTGTTTTTT.

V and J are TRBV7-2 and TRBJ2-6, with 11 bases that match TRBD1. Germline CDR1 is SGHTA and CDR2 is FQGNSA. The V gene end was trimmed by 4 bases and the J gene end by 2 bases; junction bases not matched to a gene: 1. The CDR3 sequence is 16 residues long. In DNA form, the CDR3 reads TGTGCCAGCAGCTGGGACAGGGGGACTGGGGCCAACGTCCTGACTTTC. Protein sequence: CASSWDRGTGANVLTF.

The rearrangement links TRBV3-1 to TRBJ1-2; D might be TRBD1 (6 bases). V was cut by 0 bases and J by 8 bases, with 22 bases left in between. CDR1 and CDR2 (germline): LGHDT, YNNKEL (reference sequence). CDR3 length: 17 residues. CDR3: CASSQDHGRGAVSGYTF. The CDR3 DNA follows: TGTGCCAGCAGCCAAGATCACGGGCGGGGGGCCGTTAGCGGCTACACCTTC.